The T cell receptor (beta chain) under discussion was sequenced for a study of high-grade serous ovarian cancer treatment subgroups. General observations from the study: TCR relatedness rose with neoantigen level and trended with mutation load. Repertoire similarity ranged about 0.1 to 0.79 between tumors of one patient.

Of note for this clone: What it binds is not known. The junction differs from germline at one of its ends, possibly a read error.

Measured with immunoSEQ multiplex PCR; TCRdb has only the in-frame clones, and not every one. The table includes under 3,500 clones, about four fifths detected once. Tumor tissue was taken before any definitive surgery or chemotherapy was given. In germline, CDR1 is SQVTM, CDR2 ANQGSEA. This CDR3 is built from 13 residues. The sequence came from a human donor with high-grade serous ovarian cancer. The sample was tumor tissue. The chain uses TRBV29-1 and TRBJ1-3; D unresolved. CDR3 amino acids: CSASEGGGDTIYF. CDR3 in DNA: TGCAGCGCTTCGGAGGGAGGTGGAGACACCATATATTTT.